This is a list of T cell receptor beta chains from one sample in a study of CD8+CD57+ T cells in acquired aplastic anemia. Each CDR3 protein is one row after TCRdb ran MiXCR on the reads. The sample holds 190,000 or so distinct CDR3 sequences, approximately 57% seen once. Material: sorted CD4+, CD8+, or CD8+CD57+ T cells (not recorded which) from PBMCs. These receptors were taken from a human donor in good health. CDR3s include the opening cysteine and the closing phenylalanine or tryptophan. The order of the fields is clone size, CDR3 length, J gene, D gene, V gene, CDR3 protein, CDR3 DNA. D genes are given only for firm matches. The size of a clone is reported for some rows only, either as once, few or many, or as a class for expanded clones.

abundance: -
len: 17
j_gene: TRBJ2-1
d_gene: TRBD2
v_gene: TRBV7-9
CDR3aa: CASSSSGLAGESNEQFF
CDR3nt: TGTGCCAGCAGCTCCAGCGGACTAGCGGGAGAGTCCAATGAGCAGTTCTTC

abundance: -
len: 16
j_gene: TRBJ2-1
d_gene: TRBD2
v_gene: TRBV27
CDR3aa: CASSVPSGSLRGEQFF
CDR3nt: TGTGCCAGCAGTGTGCCCAGCGGGAGTCTAAGGGGTGAGCAGTTCTTC

abundance: many
len: 15
j_gene: TRBJ1-1
d_gene: -
v_gene: TRBV5-6
CDR3aa: CASSLFHSGRGEAFF
CDR3nt: TGTGCCAGCAGCCTCTTTCACTCTGGACGTGGTGAAGCTTTCTTT

abundance: few
len: 14
j_gene: TRBJ1-5
d_gene: -
v_gene: TRBV28
CDR3aa: CASSFQSLVEPQHF
CDR3nt: TGTGCCAGCAGCTTCCAGTCGTTAGTGGAGCCCCAGCATTTT

abundance: many
len: 14
j_gene: TRBJ2-7
d_gene: TRBD2
v_gene: TRBV9
CDR3aa: CASSAGVLSYEQYF
CDR3nt: TGTGCCAGCAGTGCGGGAGTTCTTTCCTACGAGCAGTACTTC

abundance: -
len: 14
j_gene: TRBJ1-6
d_gene: -
v_gene: TRBV12-3/TRBV12-4
CDR3aa: CASSRLDGGSPLHF
CDR3nt: TGTGCCAGCAGCCGGCTGGACGGGGGATCACCCCTCCACTTT

abundance: -
len: 14
j_gene: TRBJ2-7
d_gene: -
v_gene: TRBV20-1
CDR3aa: CSSPNRLTSYEQYF
CDR3nt: TGCAGTTCCCCTAACAGACTTACCTCCTACGAGCAGTACTTC

abundance: many
len: 13
j_gene: TRBJ1-5
d_gene: -
v_gene: TRBV5-1
CDR3aa: CASSSSGDQPQHF
CDR3nt: TGCGCCAGCAGCTCTTCGGGAGATCAGCCCCAGCATTTT

abundance: many
len: 13
j_gene: TRBJ2-7
d_gene: -
v_gene: TRBV7-9
CDR3aa: CASSQGTSYEQYF
CDR3nt: TGTGCCAGCAGCCAGGGGACCTCCTACGAGCAGTACTTC

abundance: few
len: 15
j_gene: TRBJ1-6
d_gene: -
v_gene: TRBV7-2
CDR3aa: CASSPGPGGGSPLHF
CDR3nt: TGTGCCAGCAGCCCTGGGCCGGGAGGGGGTTCACCCCTCCACTTT

abundance: -
len: 13
j_gene: TRBJ1-6
d_gene: -
v_gene: TRBV7-3
CDR3aa: CASSLRWDSPLHF
CDR3nt: TGTGCCAGCAGCTTAAGGTGGGATTCACCCCTCCACTTT

abundance: -
len: 14
j_gene: TRBJ2-1
d_gene: -
v_gene: TRBV19
CDR3aa: CASSMSLGSGTQFF
CDR3nt: TGTGCCAGTAGTATGTCCTTAGGATCCGGCACACAGTTCTTC

abundance: -
len: 12
j_gene: TRBJ1-1
d_gene: -
v_gene: TRBV19
CDR3aa: CASRPQNRVAFF
CDR3nt: TGTGCCAGTAGGCCTCAAAACAGGGTGGCTTTCTTT

abundance: few
len: 13
j_gene: TRBJ2-7
d_gene: -
v_gene: TRBV7-9
CDR3aa: CASRRTASYEQYF
CDR3nt: TGTGCCAGCAGACGAACAGCGTCCTACGAGCAGTACTTC

abundance: few
len: 16
j_gene: TRBJ1-1
d_gene: -
v_gene: TRBV6-2/TRBV6-3
CDR3aa: CASTGQPAFMNTEAFF
CDR3nt: TGTGCCAGCACCGGACAGCCGGCTTTTATGAACACTGAAGCTTTCTTT

abundance: -
len: 12
j_gene: TRBJ2-5
d_gene: -
v_gene: TRBV2
CDR3aa: CASQGSGETQYF
CDR3nt: TGTGCCAGCCAGGGTTCTGGCGAGACCCAGTACTTC

abundance: many
len: 14
j_gene: TRBJ1-1
d_gene: -
v_gene: TRBV7-9
CDR3aa: CASSSESLNTEAFF
CDR3nt: TGTGCCAGCAGCTCGGAAAGCCTGAACACTGAAGCTTTCTTT

abundance: -
len: 13
j_gene: TRBJ1-1
d_gene: -
v_gene: TRBV25-1
CDR3aa: CASSETVNTEAFF
CDR3nt: TGTGCCAGCAGTGAAACTGTGAACACTGAAGCTTTCTTT